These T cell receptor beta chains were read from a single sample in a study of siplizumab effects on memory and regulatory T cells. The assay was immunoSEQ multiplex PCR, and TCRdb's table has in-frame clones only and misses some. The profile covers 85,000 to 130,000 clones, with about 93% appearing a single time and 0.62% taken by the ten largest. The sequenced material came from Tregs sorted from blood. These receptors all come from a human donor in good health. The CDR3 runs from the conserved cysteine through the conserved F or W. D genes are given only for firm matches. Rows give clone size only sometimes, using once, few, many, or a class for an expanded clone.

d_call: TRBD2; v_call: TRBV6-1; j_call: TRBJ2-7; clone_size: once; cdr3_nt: TGTGCCAGCAGTGAAGCGCGACTAGCGGATCTCTCCTACGAGCAGTACTTC; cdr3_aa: CASSEARLADLSYEQYF
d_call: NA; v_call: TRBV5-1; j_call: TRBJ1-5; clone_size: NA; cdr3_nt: TGCGCCAGCAGCTTCTCGGGGGGCTCTCAGCCCCAGCATTTT; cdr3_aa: CASSFSGGSQPQHF
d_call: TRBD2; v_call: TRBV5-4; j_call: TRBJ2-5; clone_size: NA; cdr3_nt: TGTGCCAGCAGCTCGCCGGGGATAGCGGGAGTGGAGACCCAGTACTTC; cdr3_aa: CASSSPGIAGVETQYF
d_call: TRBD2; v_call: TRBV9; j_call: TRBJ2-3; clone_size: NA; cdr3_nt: TGTGCCAGCAGCGCCGGGACTAGCTGGTCAGATACGCAGTATTTT; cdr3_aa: CASSAGTSWSDTQYF
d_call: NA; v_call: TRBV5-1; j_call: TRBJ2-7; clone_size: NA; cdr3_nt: TGCGCCAGCAGCTTAGGGGGGAGAGACTACGAGCAGTACTTC; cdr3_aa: CASSLGGRDYEQYF
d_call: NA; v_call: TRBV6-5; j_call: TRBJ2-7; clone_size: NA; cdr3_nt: TGTGCCAGCAGTTACCCCGAGTACGAGCAGTACTTC; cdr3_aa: CASSYPEYEQYF
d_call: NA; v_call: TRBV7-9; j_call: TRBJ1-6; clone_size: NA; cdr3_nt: TGTGCCAGCAGCTTAGGGGGGACACCCCTCCACTTT; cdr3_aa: CASSLGGTPLHF
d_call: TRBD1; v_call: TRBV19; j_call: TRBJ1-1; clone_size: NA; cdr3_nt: TGTGCCAGTAGTTTCCCGGGACAGCGGGCAAGCACTGAAGCTTTCTTT; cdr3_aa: CASSFPGQRASTEAFF
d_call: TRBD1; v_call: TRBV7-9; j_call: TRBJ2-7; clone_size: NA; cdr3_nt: TGTGCCAGCAGCCCTGGGACAGGGACCTACGAGCAGTACTTC; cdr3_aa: CASSPGTGTYEQYF
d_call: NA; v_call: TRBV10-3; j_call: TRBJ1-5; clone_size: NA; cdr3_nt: TGTGCCATCAGGCCAGGGGTAAATCAGCCCCAGCATTTT; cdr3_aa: CAIRPGVNQPQHF
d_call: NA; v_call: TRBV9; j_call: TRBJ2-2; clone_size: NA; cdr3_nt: TGTGCCAGCAGCGTAGTGTTCACCGGGGAGCTGTTTTTT; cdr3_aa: CASSVVFTGELFF
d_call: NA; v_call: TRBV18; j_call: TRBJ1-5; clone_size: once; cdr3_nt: TGTGCCAGCTCGGTTTCGGCTGTTGACCAGCCCCAGCATTTT; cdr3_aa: CASSVSAVDQPQHF
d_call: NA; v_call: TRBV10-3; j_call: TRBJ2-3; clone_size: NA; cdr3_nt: TGTGCCATCAGTGAGTCCCACACAGATACGCAGTATTTT; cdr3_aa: CAISESHTDTQYF
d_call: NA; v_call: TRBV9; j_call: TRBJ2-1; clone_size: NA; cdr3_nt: TGTGCCAGCAGCTCCCGAGGTATTTCGTTGAGCTCCTACAATGAGCAGTTCTTC; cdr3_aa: CASSSRGISLSSYNEQFF
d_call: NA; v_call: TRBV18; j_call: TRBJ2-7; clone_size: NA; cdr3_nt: TGTGCCAGCTCCCTAGCGTCAGGGGATGAGCAGTACTTC; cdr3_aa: CASSLASGDEQYF
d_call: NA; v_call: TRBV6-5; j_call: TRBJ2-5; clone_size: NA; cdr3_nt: TGTGCCAGCAGTCTCGGACAGCAAGAGACCCAGTACTTC; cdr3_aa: CASSLGQQETQYF
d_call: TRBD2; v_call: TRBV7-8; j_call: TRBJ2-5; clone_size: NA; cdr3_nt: TGTGCCAGCAGCTCCACCGGGACTAGAGGGGAGACCCAGTACTTC; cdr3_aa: CASSSTGTRGETQYF
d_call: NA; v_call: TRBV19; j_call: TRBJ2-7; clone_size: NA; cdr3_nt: TGTGCCAGTAGTACAGGGGGGTCCTACGAGCAGTACTTC; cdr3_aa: CASSTGGSYEQYF
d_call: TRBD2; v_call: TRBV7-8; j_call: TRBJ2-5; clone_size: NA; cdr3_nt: TGTGCCAGCAGCGTCCCTAGCGGGGGGGTGGAGACCCAGTACTTC; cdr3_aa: CASSVPSGGVETQYF
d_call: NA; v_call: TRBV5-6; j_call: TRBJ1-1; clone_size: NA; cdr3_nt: TGTGCCAGCAGCCCGTACAGGCTCATGAACACTGAAGCTTTCTTT; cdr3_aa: CASSPYRLMNTEAFF
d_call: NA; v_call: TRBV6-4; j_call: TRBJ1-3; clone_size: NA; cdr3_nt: TGTGCCAGCAGTGACTCATTCGTTCACATCTCTGGAAACACCATATATTTT; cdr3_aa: CASSDSFVHISGNTIYF
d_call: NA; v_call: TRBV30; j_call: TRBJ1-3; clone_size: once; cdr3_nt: TGTGCCTGGAGTGTACGGCGAGGTGGTGGAAACACCATATATTTT; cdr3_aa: CAWSVRRGGGNTIYF
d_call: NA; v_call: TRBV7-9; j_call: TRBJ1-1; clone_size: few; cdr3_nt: TGTGCCAGCAGCCTAGGTCAGAACACTGAAGCTTTCTTT; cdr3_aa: CASSLGQNTEAFF
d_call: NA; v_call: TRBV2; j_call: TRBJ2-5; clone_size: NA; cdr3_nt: TGTGCCAGCAGTCGGGGCCATCAAGAGACCCAGTACTTC; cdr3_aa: CASSRGHQETQYF
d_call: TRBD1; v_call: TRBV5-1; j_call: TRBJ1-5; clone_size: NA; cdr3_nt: TGCGCCAGCAGCTTGGCAGGGGGGGTTCATCAGCCCCAGCATTTT; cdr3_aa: CASSLAGGVHQPQHF
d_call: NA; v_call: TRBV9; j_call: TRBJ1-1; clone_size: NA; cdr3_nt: TGTGCCAGCAGCGTGGCGGGATTGGGGAACACTGAAGCTTTCTTT; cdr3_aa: CASSVAGLGNTEAFF
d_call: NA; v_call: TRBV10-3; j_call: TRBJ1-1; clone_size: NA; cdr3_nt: TGTGCCATCAGTCGGGAGGGTGAAGCTTTCTTT; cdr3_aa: CAISREGEAFF
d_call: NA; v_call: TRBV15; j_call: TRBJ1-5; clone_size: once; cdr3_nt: TGTGCCACCAGCAGAGAGGGTTTACGGAATCAGCCCCAGCATTTT; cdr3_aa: CATSREGLRNQPQHF
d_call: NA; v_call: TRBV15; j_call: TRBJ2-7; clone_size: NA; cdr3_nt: TGTGCCACCAGCAGAGATGTTAACGAGCAGTACTTC; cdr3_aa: CATSRDVNEQYF
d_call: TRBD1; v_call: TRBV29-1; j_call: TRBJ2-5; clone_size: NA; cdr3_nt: TGCAGCGTCGCCGGGACAGGACAAGAGACCCAGTACTTC; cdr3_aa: CSVAGTGQETQYF
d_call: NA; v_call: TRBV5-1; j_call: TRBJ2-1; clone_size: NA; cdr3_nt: TGCGCCAGCAGCTTGTTGTTAGCGACAGCTTACAATGAGCAGTTCTTC; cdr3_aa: CASSLLLATAYNEQFF
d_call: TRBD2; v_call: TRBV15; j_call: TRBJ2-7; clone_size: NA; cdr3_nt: TGTGCCACCAGCACGGGACTAGTAAACGAGCAGTACTTC; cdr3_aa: CATSTGLVNEQYF